The sequence of this T cell receptor (beta chain) was determined in a study of technical replicates of blood from several donors. The table came from immunoSEQ multiplex PCR; TCRdb's copy has only in-frame clones and leaves some out. Of around 62,000 clones in the sample, 95% to 98% were seen once. The TCR originated in a human donor in good health. Sequences were obtained from T cells isolated from PBMCs.

CDR3 loop: CASSFSLPTQYF. The CDR3 DNA is TGTGCCAGCAGCTTTAGTCTTCCTACGCAGTATTTT. The V gene is TRBV5-6, the J gene TRBJ2-3; unclear D gene. V was shortened by 2 bases and J by 8 bases, with 9 bases between the two germline ends. The CDR3 has 12 residues. Germline CDR1 is SGHDT and CDR2 is YYEEEE.